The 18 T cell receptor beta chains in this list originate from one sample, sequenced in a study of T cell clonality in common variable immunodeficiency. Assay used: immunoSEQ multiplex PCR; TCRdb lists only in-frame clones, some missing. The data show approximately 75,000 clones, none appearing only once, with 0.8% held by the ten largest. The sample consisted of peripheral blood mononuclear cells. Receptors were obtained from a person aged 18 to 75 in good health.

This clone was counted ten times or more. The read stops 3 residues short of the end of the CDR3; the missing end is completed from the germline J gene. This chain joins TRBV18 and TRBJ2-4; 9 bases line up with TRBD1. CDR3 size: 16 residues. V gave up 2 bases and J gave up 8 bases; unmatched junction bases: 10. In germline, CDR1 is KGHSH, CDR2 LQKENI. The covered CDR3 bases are TGTGCCAGCTCACCAGGGGCCCCGGGACAGGGATACATT. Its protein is CASSPGAPGQGYI. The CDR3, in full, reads CASSPGAPGQGYIQYF.

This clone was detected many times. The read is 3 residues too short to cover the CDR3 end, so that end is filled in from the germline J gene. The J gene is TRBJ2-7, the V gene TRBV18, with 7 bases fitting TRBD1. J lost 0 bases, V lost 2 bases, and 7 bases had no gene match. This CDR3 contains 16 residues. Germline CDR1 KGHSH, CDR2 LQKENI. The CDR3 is CASSPIRTGSSYEQYF. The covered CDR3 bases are TGTGCCAGCTCACCAATACGGACAGGCAGCTCCTACGAG.

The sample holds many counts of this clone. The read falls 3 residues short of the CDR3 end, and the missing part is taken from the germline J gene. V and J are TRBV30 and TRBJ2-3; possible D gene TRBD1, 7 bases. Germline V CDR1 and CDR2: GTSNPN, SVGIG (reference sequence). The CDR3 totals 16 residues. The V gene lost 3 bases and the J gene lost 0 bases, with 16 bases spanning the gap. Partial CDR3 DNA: TGTGCCTGGAGCCAACCAGGGGGGACTAGCACAGATACG. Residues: CAWSQPGGTSTDT. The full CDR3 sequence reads CAWSQPGGTSTDTQYF.

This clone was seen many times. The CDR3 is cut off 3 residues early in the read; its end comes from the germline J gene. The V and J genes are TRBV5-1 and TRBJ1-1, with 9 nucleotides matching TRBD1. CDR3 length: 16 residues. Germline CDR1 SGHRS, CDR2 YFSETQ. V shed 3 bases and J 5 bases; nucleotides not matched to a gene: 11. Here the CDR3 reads CASSSTGTGWATEAFF. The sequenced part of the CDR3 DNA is TGCGCCAGCAGCTCCACCGGGACAGGGTGGGCGACTGAA.

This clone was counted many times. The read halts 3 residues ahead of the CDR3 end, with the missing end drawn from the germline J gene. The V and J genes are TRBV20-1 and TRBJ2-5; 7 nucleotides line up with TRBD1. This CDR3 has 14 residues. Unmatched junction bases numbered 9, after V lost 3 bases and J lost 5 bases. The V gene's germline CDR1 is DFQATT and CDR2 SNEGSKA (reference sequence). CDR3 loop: CSASTTTGQETQYF. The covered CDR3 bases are TGCAGTGCTAGCACTACGACAGGGCAGGAGACC.

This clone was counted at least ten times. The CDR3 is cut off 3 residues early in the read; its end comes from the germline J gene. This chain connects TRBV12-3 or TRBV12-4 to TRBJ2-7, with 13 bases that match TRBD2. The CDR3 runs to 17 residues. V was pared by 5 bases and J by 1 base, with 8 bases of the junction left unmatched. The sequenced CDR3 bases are TGTGCCAGCAGTCTTAGACTAGCGGGAGGCAGTTCCTACGAG. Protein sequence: CASSLRLAGGSSYE. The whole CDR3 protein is CASSLRLAGGSSYEQYF.

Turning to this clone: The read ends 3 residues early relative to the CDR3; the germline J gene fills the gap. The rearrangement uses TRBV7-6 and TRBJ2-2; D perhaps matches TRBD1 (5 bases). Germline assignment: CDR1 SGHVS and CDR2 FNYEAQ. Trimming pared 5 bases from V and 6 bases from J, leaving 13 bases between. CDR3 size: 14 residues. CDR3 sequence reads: CASSATRAPGELFF. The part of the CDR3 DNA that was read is TGTGCCAGCAGCGCAACCAGGGCCCCCGGGGAG.

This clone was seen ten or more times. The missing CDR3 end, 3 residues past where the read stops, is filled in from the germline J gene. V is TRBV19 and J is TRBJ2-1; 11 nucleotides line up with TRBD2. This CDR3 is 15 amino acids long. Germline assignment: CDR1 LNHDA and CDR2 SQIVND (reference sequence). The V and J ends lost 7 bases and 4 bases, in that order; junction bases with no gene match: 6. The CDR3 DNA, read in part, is TGTGCCAGTAACCCACTAGCGGGAGAGTACAATGAG. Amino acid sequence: CASNPLAGEYNE. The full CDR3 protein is CASNPLAGEYNEQFF.

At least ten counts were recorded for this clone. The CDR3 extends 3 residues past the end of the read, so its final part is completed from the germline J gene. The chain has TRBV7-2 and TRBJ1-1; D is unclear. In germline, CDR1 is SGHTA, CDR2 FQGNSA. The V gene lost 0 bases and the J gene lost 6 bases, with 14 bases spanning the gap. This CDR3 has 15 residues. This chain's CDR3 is CASSLAGPFDSEAFF. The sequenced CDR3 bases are TGTGCCAGCAGCTTAGCGGGCCCCTTTGATTCTGAA.

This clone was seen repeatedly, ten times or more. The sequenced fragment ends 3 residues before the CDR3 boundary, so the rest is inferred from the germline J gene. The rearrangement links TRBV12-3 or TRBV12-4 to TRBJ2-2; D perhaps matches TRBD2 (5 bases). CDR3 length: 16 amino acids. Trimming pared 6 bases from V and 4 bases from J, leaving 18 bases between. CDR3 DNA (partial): TGTGCCAGCAGACCTCGGGGTAGCCCCAGCACCGGGGAG. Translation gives CASRPRGSPSTGE. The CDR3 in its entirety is CASRPRGSPSTGELFF.

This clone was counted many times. The part of the CDR3 DNA that was read is TGTGCCAGCAATCGTGCAGGTTCCTACGAG. This gives the protein CASNRAGSYE. The full CDR3 protein reads CASNRAGSYEQYF. The chain has TRBV6-2 or TRBV6-3 and TRBJ2-7; no reliable D call. Coverage ceases 3 residues before the CDR3 finishes, and the germline J gene fills in the end. CDR1 is MNHEY, CDR2 SVGEGT, per germline. This CDR3 has 13 residues. Trimming shortened V by 7 bases and J by 1 base, and 11 bases separated the two germline ends.

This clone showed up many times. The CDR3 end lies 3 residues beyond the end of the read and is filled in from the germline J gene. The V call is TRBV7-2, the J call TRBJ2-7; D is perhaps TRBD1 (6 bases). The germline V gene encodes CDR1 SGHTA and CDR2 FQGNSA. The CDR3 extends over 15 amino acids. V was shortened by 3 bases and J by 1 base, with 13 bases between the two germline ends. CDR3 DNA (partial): TGTGCCAGCAGCTTGACAGGACGCCTTTCCTACGAG. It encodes CASSLTGRLSYE. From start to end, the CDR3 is CASSLTGRLSYEQYF.

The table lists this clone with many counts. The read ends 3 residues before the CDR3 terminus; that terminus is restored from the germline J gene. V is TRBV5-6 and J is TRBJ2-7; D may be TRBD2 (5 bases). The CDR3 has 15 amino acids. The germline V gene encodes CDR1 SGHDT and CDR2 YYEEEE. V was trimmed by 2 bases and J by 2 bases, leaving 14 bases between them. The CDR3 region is CASSFRGVGPYEQYF. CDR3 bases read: TGTGCCAGCAGCTTCCGGGGAGTAGGGCCCTACGAG.

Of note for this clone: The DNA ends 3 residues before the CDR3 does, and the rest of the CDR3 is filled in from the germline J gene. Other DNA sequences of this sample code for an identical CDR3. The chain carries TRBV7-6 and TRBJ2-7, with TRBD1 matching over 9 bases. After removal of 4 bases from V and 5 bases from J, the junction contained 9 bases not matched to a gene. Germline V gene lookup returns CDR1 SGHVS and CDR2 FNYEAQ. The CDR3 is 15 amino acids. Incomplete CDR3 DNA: TGTGCCAGCAGCTCACTACGGGACAGGGCTAACGAG. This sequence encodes CASSSLRDRANE. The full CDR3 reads CASSSLRDRANEQYF.

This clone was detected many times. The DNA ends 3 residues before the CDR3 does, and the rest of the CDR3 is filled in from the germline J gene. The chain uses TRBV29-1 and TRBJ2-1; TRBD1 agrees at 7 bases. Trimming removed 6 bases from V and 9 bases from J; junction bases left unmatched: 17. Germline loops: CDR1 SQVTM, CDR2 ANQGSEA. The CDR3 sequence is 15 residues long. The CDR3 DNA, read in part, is TGCAGCGTCCGATCACCGGGACAGCGCTCTGGTGAG. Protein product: CSVRSPGQRSGE. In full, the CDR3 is CSVRSPGQRSGEQFF.

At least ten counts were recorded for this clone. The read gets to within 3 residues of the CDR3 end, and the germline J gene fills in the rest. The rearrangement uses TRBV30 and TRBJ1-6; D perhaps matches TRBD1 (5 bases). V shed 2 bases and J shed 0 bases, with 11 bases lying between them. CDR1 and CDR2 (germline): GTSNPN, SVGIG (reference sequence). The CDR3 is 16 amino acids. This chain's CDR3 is CAWSLAGSSYNSPLHF. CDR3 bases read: TGTGCCTGGAGTTTGGCAGGGAGCTCCTATAATTCACCC.

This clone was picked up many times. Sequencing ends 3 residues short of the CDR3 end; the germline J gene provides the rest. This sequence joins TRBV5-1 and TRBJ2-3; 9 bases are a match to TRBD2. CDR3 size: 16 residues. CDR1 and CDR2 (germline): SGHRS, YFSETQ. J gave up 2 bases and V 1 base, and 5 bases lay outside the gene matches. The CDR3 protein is CASSLTSGRPTDTQYF. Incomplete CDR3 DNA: TGCGCCAGCAGCTTGACCAGCGGGAGGCCCACAGATACG.

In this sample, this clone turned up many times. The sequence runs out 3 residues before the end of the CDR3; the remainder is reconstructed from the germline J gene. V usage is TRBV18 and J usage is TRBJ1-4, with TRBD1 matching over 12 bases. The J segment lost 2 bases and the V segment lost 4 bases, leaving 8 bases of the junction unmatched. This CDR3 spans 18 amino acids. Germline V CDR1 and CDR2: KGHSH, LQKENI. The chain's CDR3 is CASSQLPGQGATNEKLFF. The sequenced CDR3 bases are TGTGCCAGCTCACAGCTTCCGGGACAGGGGGCGACTAATGAAAAA.